A single sample gave rise to the 4 T cell receptor beta chains below, sequenced in a study of PD-L1 blockade in urothelial cancer. Only in-frame clones appear in the TCRdb table, and some are missing; sequencing was by immunoSEQ multiplex PCR. Here the sample spans approximately 100,000 clones, 90% to 95% being singletons. Sequenced material: PBMCs, taken around atezolizumab (anti-PD-L1) treatment. These receptors originate from an elderly woman with urothelial cancer.

The chain joins TRBV7-6 to TRBJ2-3; TRBD2 might be the D (5 bases). The CDR3 spans 14 residues. Deletions cut 1 base from V and 0 bases from J, with 5 bases between. The germline V gene encodes CDR1 SGHVS and CDR2 FNYEAQ. CDR3 sequence reads: CASSLGTSTDTQYF. In DNA form, the CDR3 reads TGTGCCAGCAGCTTAGGGACTAGCACAGATACGCAGTATTTT.

The rearrangement uses TRBV19 and TRBJ2-6, with 8 bases matching TRBD1. V lost 7 bases to trimming and J lost 6 bases; unmatched junction nucleotides: 14. The CDR3 extends over 17 amino acids. Germline CDR1 reads LNHDA; CDR2 reads SQIVND (reference sequence). For the CDR3, the DNA is TGTGCCAGTATAGATGGGGGCAGGGGGCCTTTGGCCAACGTCCTGACTTTC. As protein: CASIDGGRGPLANVLTF.

The chain uses TRBV5-4 and TRBJ1-2, with TRBD1 identical over 7 bases. With V trimmed by 1 base and J by 4 bases, 7 bases remained unmatched. Germline V gives CDR1 SGHNT, CDR2 YYREEE (reference sequence). The CDR3 spans 15 residues. CDR3 loop: CASSLSQGGVYGYTF. Written as DNA, the CDR3 is TGTGCCAGCAGCTTGTCCCAGGGGGGAGTCTATGGCTACACCTTC.

This clone has only one observation. This sequence joins TRBV5-6 and TRBJ2-5; 9 bases are a match to TRBD2. V dropped 5 bases and J dropped 4; count of bases not matched to a gene: 9. The germline gives CDR1 SGHDT, CDR2 YYEEEE. The CDR3 covers 15 residues. DNA for the CDR3: TGTGCCAGCAGGAAGGGCGGCGGGGGGGCAGAGACCCAGTACTTC. Encoded protein: CASRKGGGGAETQYF.